The clone carrying this T cell receptor beta chain was seen more than once but under ten times. Germline trimming cut 0 bases from V and 2 bases from J; bases unmatched to any gene: 6. Germline V CDR1 and CDR2: MDHEN, SYDVKM. The CDR3 extends over 18 amino acids. This entry comes from a study of cytomegalovirus exposure and HLA in healthy donors. 60 Vbeta and 13 Jbeta primers were used in PCR. Here immunoSEQ multiplex PCR was the method, and the copy in TCRdb shows in-frame clones only, minus some. Of 180,000 or so clones in the sample, more than 80% were seen once. The sequenced material came from PBMCs. The clonotype comes from a woman between 18 and 29 years old in good health and CMV-seronegative. The chain is built from TRBV28 and TRBJ2-6, with 8 bases aligning to TRBD1. The CDR3 is CASSLWAGGAAGANVLTF. The CDR3, as DNA: TGTGCCAGCAGTTTATGGGCAGGGGGCGCAGCTGGGGCCAACGTCCTGACTTTC.